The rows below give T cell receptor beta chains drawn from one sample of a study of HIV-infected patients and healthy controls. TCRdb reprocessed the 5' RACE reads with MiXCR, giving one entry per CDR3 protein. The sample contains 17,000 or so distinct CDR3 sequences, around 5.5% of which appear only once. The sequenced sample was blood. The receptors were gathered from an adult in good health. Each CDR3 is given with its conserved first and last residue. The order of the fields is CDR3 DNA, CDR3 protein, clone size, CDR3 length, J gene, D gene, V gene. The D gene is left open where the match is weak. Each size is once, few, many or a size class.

DNA: TGCAGCGGTGCCAACACTGAAGCTTTCTTT; CDR3: CSGANTEAFF; size: medium-sized; length: 10; J: TRBJ1-1; D: -; V: TRBV29-1
DNA: TGTGCCAGCAGCTTAGCCCTAGCGGGCACAGATACGCAGTATTTT; CDR3: CASSLALAGTDTQYF; size: many; length: 15; J: TRBJ2-3; D: TRBD2; V: TRBV7-2
DNA: TGTGCCAGCAGCACCCCGGGACTACCCACAGATACGCAGTATTTT; CDR3: CASSTPGLPTDTQYF; size: many; length: 15; J: TRBJ2-3; D: TRBD2; V: TRBV12-3/TRBV12-4
DNA: TGCAGTGCTAGAGGGACAGCGAAAGAGACCCAGTACTTC; CDR3: CSARGTAKETQYF; size: medium-sized; length: 13; J: TRBJ2-5; D: -; V: TRBV20-1
DNA: TGTGCCAGCAGCAAGGACAGGGGAATGAACACTGAAGCTTTCTTT; CDR3: CASSKDRGMNTEAFF; size: many; length: 15; J: TRBJ1-1; D: TRBD1; V: TRBV7-2
DNA: TGTGCCAGCAGCCTTAGCGGGGGGGCCGCAGATACGCAGTATTTT; CDR3: CASSLSGGAADTQYF; size: many; length: 15; J: TRBJ2-3; D: TRBD2; V: TRBV12-3/TRBV12-4
DNA: TGTGCCAGTAGTATAAATGTGGGCAGGAACTACGAGCAGTACTTC; CDR3: CASSINVGRNYEQYF; size: many; length: 15; J: TRBJ2-7; D: -; V: TRBV19
DNA: TGTGCCAGCTCACCCACAACGTCCGGGACCGAAGCTTTCTTT; CDR3: CASSPTTSGTEAFF; size: many; length: 14; J: TRBJ1-1; D: -; V: TRBV18
DNA: TGTGCCACCGGAAGCCCGGGAGATGAAAAACTGTTTTTT; CDR3: CATGSPGDEKLFF; size: many; length: 13; J: TRBJ1-4; D: -; V: TRBV24-1
DNA: TGTGCCAGCAGCCCCTTTGGGGTCCAAGAGACCCAGTACTTC; CDR3: CASSPFGVQETQYF; size: medium-sized; length: 14; J: TRBJ2-5; D: -; V: TRBV12-3/TRBV12-4
DNA: TGTGCCAGCAGCCAAGATAATGGTGGGTTGAATCAGCCCCAGCATTTT; CDR3: CASSQDNGGLNQPQHF; size: many; length: 16; J: TRBJ1-5; D: -; V: TRBV4-2
DNA: TGTGCCAGCACCAATTTACCGGGTCTCTATGGCTACACCTTC; CDR3: CASTNLPGLYGYTF; size: many; length: 14; J: TRBJ1-2; D: -; V: TRBV6-5